A selection of T cell receptor beta chains follows, all from one sample in a study of T cells in Graves' hyperthyroidism and ophthalmopathy. TCRdb processed the multiplex PCR reads anew with MiXCR; each CDR3 protein has one entry. Of tens of thousands of distinct CDR3 sequences in the sample, roughly 56% were seen once. The sequencing input was peripheral blood or thyroid tissue (not recorded which). The source is a man between 18 and 29 years old with Graves' hyperthyroidism. CDR3s include the opening cysteine and the closing phenylalanine or tryptophan. Fields, in order: J gene, clone size, D gene, V gene, CDR3 protein, CDR3 DNA. A D gene is named only where the DNA matches it firmly. The size field is filled for only some rows; it gives once, few, many or a size class.

J gene: TRBJ2-5
clone size: -
D gene: TRBD1
V gene: TRBV7-9
CDR3 protein: CASSPSLGQGWETQYF
CDR3 DNA: TGTGCCAGCAGCCCCTCTCTAGGACAGGGCTGGGAGACCCAGTACTTC

J gene: TRBJ2-3
clone size: many
D gene: TRBD2
V gene: TRBV20-1
CDR3 protein: CSATGTSGRIIADTQYF
CDR3 DNA: TGTAGTGCAACGGGGACTAGCGGGAGGATCATTGCAGATACGCAGTATTTT

J gene: TRBJ2-7
clone size: many
D gene: -
V gene: TRBV9
CDR3 protein: CASSVSGSYEQYF
CDR3 DNA: TGTGCCAGCAGCGTCTCGGGCTCCTACGAGCAGTACTTC

J gene: TRBJ2-7
clone size: many
D gene: TRBD2
V gene: TRBV20-1
CDR3 protein: CSARSSAGSSYEQYF
CDR3 DNA: TGCAGTGCTAGGTCCTCAGCGGGGAGCTCCTACGAGCAGTACTTC

J gene: TRBJ2-7
clone size: -
D gene: -
V gene: TRBV9
CDR3 protein: CASSVGRSTDEQYF
CDR3 DNA: TGTGCCAGCAGCGTAGGACGGTCTACGGACGAGCAGTACTTC

J gene: TRBJ2-5
clone size: many
D gene: -
V gene: TRBV27
CDR3 protein: CASSQTRGSQTQYF
CDR3 DNA: TGTGCCAGCAGTCAGACTAGGGGATCCCAGACCCAGTACTTC

J gene: TRBJ2-5
clone size: -
D gene: -
V gene: TRBV10-3
CDR3 protein: CALSRDRETQYF
CDR3 DNA: TGTGCCCTGAGCAGGGATAGGGAGACCCAGTACTTC

J gene: TRBJ2-3
clone size: many
D gene: -
V gene: TRBV7-2
CDR3 protein: CASSLLWDTQYF
CDR3 DNA: TGTGCCAGCAGCTTATTATGGGATACGCAGTATTTT

J gene: TRBJ2-5
clone size: -
D gene: -
V gene: TRBV29-1
CDR3 protein: CSVPGEDQETQYF
CDR3 DNA: TGCAGCGTTCCCGGGGAGGACCAAGAGACCCAGTACTTC

J gene: TRBJ2-5
clone size: many
D gene: -
V gene: TRBV7-6
CDR3 protein: CASSLAGFGETQYF
CDR3 DNA: TGTGCCAGCAGCTTAGCAGGATTCGGCGAGACCCAGTACTTC

J gene: TRBJ1-4
clone size: -
D gene: -
V gene: TRBV7-8
CDR3 protein: CASSPPGEKLFF
CDR3 DNA: TGTGCCAGCAGCCCCCCCGGTGAAAAACTGTTTTTT

J gene: TRBJ2-5
clone size: -
D gene: -
V gene: TRBV7-8
CDR3 protein: CASYPGTQETQYF
CDR3 DNA: TGTGCCAGCTACCCCGGGACCCAAGAGACCCAGTACTTC

J gene: TRBJ1-5
clone size: -
D gene: TRBD1
V gene: TRBV2
CDR3 protein: CASRTGGQPQHF
CDR3 DNA: TGTGCCAGCCGGACAGGCGGTCAGCCCCAGCATTTT

J gene: TRBJ2-7
clone size: -
D gene: TRBD1
V gene: TRBV20-1
CDR3 protein: CSAPWDRGIYEQYF
CDR3 DNA: TGCAGTGCTCCGTGGGACAGGGGCATCTACGAGCAGTACTTC